This T cell receptor (beta chain) came from a study of cytomegalovirus exposure and HLA in healthy donors. This clone has more than one count but fewer than ten. This CDR3 spans 13 amino acids. Deletions cut 2 bases from V and 3 bases from J, with 5 bases between. Germline CDR1 SNHLY, CDR2 FYNNEI. Amplification used 60 Vbeta primers and 13 Jbeta primers. Method: immunoSEQ multiplex PCR; TCRdb's copy keeps in-frame clones and lacks some. The table shows fewer than 120,000 clones, with around 87% occurring only once. Sequenced: PBMCs. The chain employs TRBV2 and TRBJ2-1; D might be TRBD1 (5 bases). This clonotype was obtained from a man aged 35-49 years in good health and CMV-seronegative. This chain's CDR3 is CASSEQGYNEQFF. The CDR3 DNA reads TGTGCCAGCAGTGAACAGGGCTACAATGAGCAGTTCTTC.